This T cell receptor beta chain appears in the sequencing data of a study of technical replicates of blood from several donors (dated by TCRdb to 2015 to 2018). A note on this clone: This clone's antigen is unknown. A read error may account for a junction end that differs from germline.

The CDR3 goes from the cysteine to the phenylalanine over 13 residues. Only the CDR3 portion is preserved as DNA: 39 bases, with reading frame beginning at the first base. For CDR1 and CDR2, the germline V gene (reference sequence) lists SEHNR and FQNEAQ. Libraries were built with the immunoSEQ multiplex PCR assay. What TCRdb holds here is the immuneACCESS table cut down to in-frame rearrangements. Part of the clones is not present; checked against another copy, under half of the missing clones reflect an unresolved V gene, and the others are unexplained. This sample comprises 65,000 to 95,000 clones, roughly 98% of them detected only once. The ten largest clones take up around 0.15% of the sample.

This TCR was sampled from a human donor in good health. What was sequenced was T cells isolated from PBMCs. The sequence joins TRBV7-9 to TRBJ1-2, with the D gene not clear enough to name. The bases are TGTGCCAGCAGCTTACCAATCTCGGCGGCCGCGTCCTTC. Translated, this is CASSLPISAAASF. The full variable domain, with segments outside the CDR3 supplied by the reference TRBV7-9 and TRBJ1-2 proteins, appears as DTGVSQNPRHKITKRGQNVTFRCDPISEHNRLYWYRQTLGQGPEFLTYFQNEAQLEKSRLLSDRFSAERPKGSFSTLEIQRTEQGDSAMYLCASSLPISAAASFGSGTRLTVV.